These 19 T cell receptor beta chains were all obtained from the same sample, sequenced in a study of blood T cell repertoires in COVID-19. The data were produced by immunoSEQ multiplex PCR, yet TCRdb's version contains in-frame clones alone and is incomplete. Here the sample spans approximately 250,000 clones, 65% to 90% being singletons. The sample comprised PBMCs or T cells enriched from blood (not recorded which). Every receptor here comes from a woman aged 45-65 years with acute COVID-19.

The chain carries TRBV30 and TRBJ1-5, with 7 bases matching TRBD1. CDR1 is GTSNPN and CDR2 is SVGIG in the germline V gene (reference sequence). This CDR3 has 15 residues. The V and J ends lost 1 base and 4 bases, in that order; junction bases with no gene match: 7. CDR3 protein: CAWSGGDRANQPQHF. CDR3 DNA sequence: TGTGCCTGGAGTGGCGGCGACAGGGCTAATCAGCCCCAGCATTTT.

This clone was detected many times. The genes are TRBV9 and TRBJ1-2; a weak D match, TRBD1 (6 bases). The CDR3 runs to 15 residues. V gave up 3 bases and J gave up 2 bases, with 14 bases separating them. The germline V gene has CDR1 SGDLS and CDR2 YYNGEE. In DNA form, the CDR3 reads TGTGCCAGCAGCGGAACGCTAGGGGGAAACTATGGCTACACCTTC. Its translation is CASSGTLGGNYGYTF.

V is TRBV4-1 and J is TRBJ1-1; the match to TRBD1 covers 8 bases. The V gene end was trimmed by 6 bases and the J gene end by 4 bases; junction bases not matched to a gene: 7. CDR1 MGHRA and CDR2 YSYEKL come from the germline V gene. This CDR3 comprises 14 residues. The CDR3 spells CASRPGGRGTEAFF. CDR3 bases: TGCGCCAGCAGGCCAGGGGGCCGGGGCACTGAAGCTTTCTTT.

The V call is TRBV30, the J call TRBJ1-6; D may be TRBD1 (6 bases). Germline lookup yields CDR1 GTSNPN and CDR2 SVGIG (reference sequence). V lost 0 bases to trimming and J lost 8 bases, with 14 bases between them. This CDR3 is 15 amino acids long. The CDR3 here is CAWSVPLQGDSPLHF. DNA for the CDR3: TGTGCCTGGAGTGTACCACTACAGGGAGATTCACCCCTCCACTTT.

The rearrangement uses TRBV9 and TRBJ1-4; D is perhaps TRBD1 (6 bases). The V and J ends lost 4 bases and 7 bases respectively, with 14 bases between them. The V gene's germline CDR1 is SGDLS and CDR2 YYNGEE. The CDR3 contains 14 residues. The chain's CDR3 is CASSPWTDSEKLFF. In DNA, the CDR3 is TGTGCCAGCAGCCCGTGGACAGACTCTGAAAAACTGTTTTTT.

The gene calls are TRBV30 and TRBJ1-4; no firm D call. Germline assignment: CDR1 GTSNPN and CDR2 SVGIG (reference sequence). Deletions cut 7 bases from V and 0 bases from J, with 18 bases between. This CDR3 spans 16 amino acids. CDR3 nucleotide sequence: TGTGCCTCGACGACTGCGAAAGATGCAACTAATGAAAAACTGTTTTTT. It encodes CASTTAKDATNEKLFF. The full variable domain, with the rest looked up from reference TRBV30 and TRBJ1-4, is SQTIHQWPATLVQPVGSPLSLECTVEGTSNPNLYWYRQAAGRGLQLLFYSVGIGQISSEVPQNLSASRPQDRQFILSSKKLLLSDSGFYLCASTTAKDATNEKLFFGSGTQLSVL.

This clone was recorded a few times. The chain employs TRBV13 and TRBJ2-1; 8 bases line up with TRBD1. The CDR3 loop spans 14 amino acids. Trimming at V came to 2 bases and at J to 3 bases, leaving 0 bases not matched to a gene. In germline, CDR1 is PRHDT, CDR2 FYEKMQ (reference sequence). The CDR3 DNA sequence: TGTGCCAGCAGCTTAACAGGGGGCTACAATGAGCAGTTCTTC. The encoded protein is CASSLTGGYNEQFF.

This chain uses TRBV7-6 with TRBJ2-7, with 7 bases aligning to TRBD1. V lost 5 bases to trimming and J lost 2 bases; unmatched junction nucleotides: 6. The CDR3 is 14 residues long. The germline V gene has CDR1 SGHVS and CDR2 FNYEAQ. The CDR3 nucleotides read TGTGCCAGCAGCCCTGGACAGGCCCCCTACGAGCAGTACTTC. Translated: CASSPGQAPYEQYF.

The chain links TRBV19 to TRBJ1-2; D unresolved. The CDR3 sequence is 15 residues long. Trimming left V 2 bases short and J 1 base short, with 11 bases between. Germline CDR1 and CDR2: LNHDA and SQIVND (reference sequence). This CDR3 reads CASSITYPFNYGYTF. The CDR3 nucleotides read TGTGCCAGTAGTATAACATATCCTTTTAACTATGGCTACACCTTC.

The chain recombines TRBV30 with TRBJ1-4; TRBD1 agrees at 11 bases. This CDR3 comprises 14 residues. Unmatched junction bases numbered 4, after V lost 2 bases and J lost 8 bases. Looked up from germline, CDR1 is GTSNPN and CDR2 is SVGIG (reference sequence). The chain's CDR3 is CAWSRDRGREKLFF. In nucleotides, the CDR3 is TGTGCCTGGAGTCGGGACAGGGGGAGAGAAAAACTGTTTTTT.

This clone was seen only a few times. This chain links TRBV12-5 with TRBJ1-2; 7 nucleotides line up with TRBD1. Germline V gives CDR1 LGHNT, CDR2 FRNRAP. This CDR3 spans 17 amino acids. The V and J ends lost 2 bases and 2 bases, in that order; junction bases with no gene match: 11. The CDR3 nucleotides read TGTGCTAGTGGTTTGCTTCACGGGCAGGGGGACAACTATGGCTACACCTTC. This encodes CASGLLHGQGDNYGYTF.

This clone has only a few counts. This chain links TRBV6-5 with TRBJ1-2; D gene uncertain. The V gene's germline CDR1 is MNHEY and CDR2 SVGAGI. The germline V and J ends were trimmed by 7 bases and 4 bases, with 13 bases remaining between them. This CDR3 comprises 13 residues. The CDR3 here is CASTPTGFYGYTF. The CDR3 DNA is TGTGCCAGCACCCCCACCGGGTTCTATGGCTACACCTTC.

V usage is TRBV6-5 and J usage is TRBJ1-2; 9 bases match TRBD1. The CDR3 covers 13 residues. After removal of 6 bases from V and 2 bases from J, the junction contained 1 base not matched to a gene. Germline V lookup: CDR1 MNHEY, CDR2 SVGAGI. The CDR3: CASRDRGNYGYTF. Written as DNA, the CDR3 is TGTGCCAGCAGAGACAGGGGGAACTATGGCTACACCTTC.

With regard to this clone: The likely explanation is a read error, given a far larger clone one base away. The CDR3 DNA reads TGTGCCAGCAGCCAAGACAGGGGGCTGAACACTGAAGCTTTCTTT. It yields the protein CASSQDRGLNTEAFF. The chain recombines TRBV4-2 with TRBJ1-1; 8 nucleotides match TRBD1. CDR3 size: 15 residues. The V gene's germline CDR1 is LGHNA and CDR2 YNFKEQ. The ends lost 0 bases at V and 0 bases at J; junction bases unmatched: 0.

DNA of the CDR3: TGCAGCGCACGGGGAGGGGTTGAGCAGTACTTC. Protein sequence: CSARGGVEQYF. The chain carries TRBV20-1 and TRBJ2-7, with TRBD2 identical over 7 bases. CDR1 and CDR2 from the germline V gene are DFQATT and SNEGSKA (reference sequence). This CDR3 region has 11 residues.

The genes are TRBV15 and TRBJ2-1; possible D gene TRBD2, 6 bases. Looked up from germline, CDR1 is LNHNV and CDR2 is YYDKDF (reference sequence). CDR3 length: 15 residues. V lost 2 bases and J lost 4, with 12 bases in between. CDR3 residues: CATSRQIGGYNEQFF. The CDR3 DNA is TGTGCCACCAGCAGACAGATTGGGGGGTACAATGAGCAGTTCTTC. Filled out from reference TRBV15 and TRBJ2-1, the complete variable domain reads DAMVIQNPRYQVTQFGKPVTLSCSQTLNHNVMYWYQQKSSQAPKLLFHYYDKDFNNEADTPDNFQSRRPNTSFCFLDIRSPGLGDTAMYLCATSRQIGGYNEQFFGPGTRLTVL.

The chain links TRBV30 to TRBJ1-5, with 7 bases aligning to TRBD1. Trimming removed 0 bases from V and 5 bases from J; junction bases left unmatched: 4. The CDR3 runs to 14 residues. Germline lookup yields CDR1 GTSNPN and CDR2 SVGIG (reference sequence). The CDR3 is CAWSVVGGDQPQHF. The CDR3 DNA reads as TGTGCCTGGAGTGTGGTAGGGGGCGATCAGCCCCAGCATTTT.

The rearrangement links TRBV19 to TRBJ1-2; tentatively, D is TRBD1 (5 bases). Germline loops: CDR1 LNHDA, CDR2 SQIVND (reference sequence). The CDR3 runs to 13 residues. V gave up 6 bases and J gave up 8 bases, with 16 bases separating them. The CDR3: CASRGGGAGGYTF. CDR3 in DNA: TGTGCCAGTAGGGGAGGAGGGGCTGGCGGCTACACCTTC.

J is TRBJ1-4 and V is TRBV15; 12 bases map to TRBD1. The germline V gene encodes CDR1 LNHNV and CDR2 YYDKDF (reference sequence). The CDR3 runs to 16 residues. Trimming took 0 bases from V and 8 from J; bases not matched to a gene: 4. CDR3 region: CATSRDSGTGGEKLFF. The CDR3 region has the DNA TGTGCCACCAGCAGAGATTCGGGGACAGGGGGCGAAAAACTGTTTTTT. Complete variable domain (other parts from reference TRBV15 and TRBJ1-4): DAMVIQNPRYQVTQFGKPVTLSCSQTLNHNVMYWYQQKSSQAPKLLFHYYDKDFNNEADTPDNFQSRRPNTSFCFLDIRSPGLGDTAMYLCATSRDSGTGGEKLFFGSGTQLSVL.